This entry describes one T cell receptor (beta chain). The sample belongs to a study of blood T cell repertoires in COVID-19. In the authors' methods: Nucleated cell counts were estimated from reference gene primer amplification. Some clones are missing from TCRdb's copy, which holds only in-frame ones; the method was immunoSEQ multiplex PCR. The DNA gave D and trimming, while V, J and clone size come from that table. The repertoire includes 70,000 or so clones, 65% to 85% of them detected once, and approximately 2.4% sits in the top ten. What was sequenced was peripheral blood. The receptor's source is a man older than 75 with active or convalescent COVID-19.

The CDR3 protein is CATSPAVLNEKLFF. As DNA, the CDR3 is TGTGCCACCTCTCCCGCGGTCCTAAATGAAAAACTGTTTTTT. The rearrangement uses TRBV15 and TRBJ1-4; no firm D call. V was clipped by 8 bases and J by 5 bases, with 15 bases between them. The CDR3 has 14 amino acids. The germline V gene encodes CDR1 LNHNV and CDR2 YYDKDF (reference sequence).